These T cell receptor beta chains were read from a single sample in a study of blood T cell repertoires in COVID-19. Data came from immunoSEQ multiplex PCR; TCRdb stores just in-frame clones and leaves some out. The sample contains 200,000 to 250,000 clones, 75% to 90% of which appear only once. Sequencing was performed on peripheral blood. These receptors were collected from a human donor in a cohort sampled during active COVID-19. Both conserved end residues are part of each CDR3. The order of the fields is J gene, D gene, V gene, clone size, CDR3 protein, CDR3 DNA. A D gene is named only where the DNA matches it firmly. Expanded clones get a size class; other rows say once, few or many, or leave the size out.

>TRBJ2-2|TRBD2|TRBV4-2|-
CASSQGTSGSRGELFF
TGTGCCAGCAGCCAGGGGACTAGCGGGAGTCGGGGGGAGCTGTTTTTT
>TRBJ2-1|-|TRBV5-1|-
CASSRGSSYNEQFF
TGCGCCAGCAGCCGGGGGAGCTCCTACAATGAGCAGTTCTTC
>TRBJ2-7|-|TRBV6-7|-
CASRENCAGTYEQYF
TGTGCCAGCAGAGAAAATTGTGCGGGAACCTACGAGCAGTACTTC
>TRBJ1-3|TRBD1|TRBV18|once
CASSPGQLDSGNTIYF
TGTGCCAGCTCACCGGGACAGCTTGATTCTGGAAACACCATATATTTT
>TRBJ1-6|TRBD1|TRBV27|-
CASSPGPGQVRSPLHF
TGTGCCAGCAGTCCCGGCCCCGGACAGGTCCGCTCACCCCTCCACTTT
>TRBJ2-3|-|TRBV6-2/TRBV6-3|-
CASSNTADTQYF
TGTGCCAGCAGTAACACAGCAGATACGCAGTATTTT
>TRBJ2-7|-|TRBV7-9|-
CASSFRDSYEQYF
TGTGCCAGCAGCTTCAGGGATTCCTACGAGCAGTACTTC
>TRBJ1-4|-|TRBV6-5|once
CASSRTVGGKLFF
TGTGCCAGCAGCCGGACAGTCGGCGGAAAACTGTTTTTT
>TRBJ1-2|-|TRBV7-8|-
CASRPGSNYGYTF
TGTGCCAGCAGGCCAGGGTCTAACTATGGCTACACCTTC
>TRBJ2-1|TRBD2|TRBV4-2|few
CASSQAGGRSYNEQFF
TGTGCCAGCAGCCAAGCGGGGGGTCGGTCCTACAATGAGCAGTTCTTC
>TRBJ2-3|TRBD2|TRBV4-1|-
CASSHRIAGLYASTDTQYF
TGCGCCAGCAGCCATCGGATAGCGGGGCTTTACGCTAGCACAGATACGCAGTATTTT
>TRBJ2-2|-|TRBV24-1|-
CATSDPRTAATGELFF
TGTGCCACCAGTGACCCCAGGACAGCGGCCACCGGGGAGCTGTTTTTT
>TRBJ2-5|-|TRBV4-2|-
CASSEQGALAEETQYF
TGTGCCAGCAGCGAACAGGGGGCACTAGCGGAAGAGACCCAGTACTTC
>TRBJ2-1|-|TRBV3-1/TRBV3-2|-
CASSQDSGLAWNEQFF
TGTGCCAGCAGCCAAGATTCGGGCCTAGCGTGGAATGAGCAGTTCTTC
>TRBJ1-1|TRBD1|TRBV19|-
CASSMPGQAKGNTEAFF
TGTGCCAGTAGTATGCCGGGACAGGCGAAGGGAAACACTGAAGCTTTCTTT
>TRBJ2-7|-|TRBV28|-
CASSLGGRGYEQYF
TGTGCCAGCAGTTTAGGGGGCCGAGGGTACGAGCAGTACTTC
>TRBJ2-7|TRBD1|TRBV6-5|-
CASRLVDRVEQYF
TGTGCCAGCAGGTTGGTTGACAGGGTCGAGCAGTACTTC
>TRBJ1-6|-|TRBV4-2|-
CASSQVNTANSPLHF
TGTGCCAGCAGCCAAGTTAACACAGCCAATTCACCCCTCCACTTT
>TRBJ2-1|TRBD2|TRBV18|-
CASSPPTSGRATEQFF
TGTGCCAGCTCACCACCGACTAGCGGGAGGGCCACTGAGCAGTTCTTC
>TRBJ1-2|-|TRBV30|-
CAWSVGRNYGYTF
TGTGCCTGGAGTGTAGGCAGGAACTATGGCTACACCTTC
>TRBJ2-1|TRBD2|TRBV27|once
CASSLVAGTSGPRGQFF
TGTGCCAGCAGTTTAGTGGCCGGGACTAGCGGGCCCCGGGGGCAGTTCTTC
>TRBJ2-3|TRBD1|TRBV9|-
CASSGHRGSGSGIADTQYF
TGTGCCAGCAGTGGACACAGGGGTTCCGGGTCCGGCATTGCGGATACGCAGTATTTT
>TRBJ2-7|TRBD2|TRBV4-2|-
CASSPQLLAGVSEQYF
TGTGCCAGCAGCCCCCAGTTGTTAGCGGGAGTTTCCGAGCAGTACTTC
>TRBJ2-6|-|TRBV28|-
CASRVTRLGAPANVLTF
TGTGCCAGCAGAGTTACTAGGCTGGGGGCGCCGGCCAACGTCCTGACTTTC
>TRBJ1-6|TRBD1|TRBV7-9|-
CASSGQGQSATPLHF
TGTGCCAGCAGCGGACAGGGGCAGTCCGCAACGCCCCTCCACTTT
>TRBJ2-5|TRBD2|TRBV5-6|-
CASSGPGLVFRETQYF
TGTGCCAGCAGCGGGCCGGGACTAGTGTTTCGGGAGACCCAGTACTTC
>TRBJ2-7|-|TRBV7-3|-
CASSLTVYEQYF
TGTGCCAGCAGCTTAACCGTCTACGAGCAGTACTTC
>TRBJ2-7|-|TRBV10-3|-
CAGKGAGGHHEQYF
TGTGCCGGCAAAGGGGCCGGGGGGCACCACGAGCAGTACTTC
>TRBJ2-7|-|TRBV7-9|few
CASSLGGKEQYF
TGTGCCAGCAGCTTAGGCGGGAAGGAGCAGTACTTC
>TRBJ2-1|-|TRBV7-2|-
CASSLASASGYNEQFF
TGTGCCAGCAGCTTAGCATCGGCCAGCGGGTACAATGAGCAGTTCTTC
>TRBJ1-1|-|TRBV25-1|once
CASGFQGRTEAFF
TGTGCCAGCGGATTCCAGGGGAGAACTGAAGCTTTCTTT
>TRBJ2-7|-|TRBV29-1|-
CSGLGGTPYEQYF
TGCAGCGGCTTAGGGGGAACCCCCTACGAGCAGTACTTC
>TRBJ1-5|TRBD1|TRBV2|few
CASSWQGAYNQPQHF
TGTGCCAGCAGTTGGCAGGGGGCCTACAATCAGCCCCAGCATTTT
>TRBJ1-4|-|TRBV25-1|-
CASAAHGLNEKLFF
TGTGCCAGCGCGGCGCACGGCCTTAATGAAAAACTGTTTTTT
>TRBJ1-1|TRBD1|TRBV6-5|-
CASSRTGNTEAFF
TGTGCCAGCAGTAGGACAGGGAACACTGAAGCTTTCTTT
>TRBJ1-5|-|TRBV28|-
CASSLGGRGDQPQHF
TGTGCCAGCAGTTTAGGGGGCAGGGGCGATCAGCCCCAGCATTTT
>TRBJ2-7|-|TRBV9|-
CASSDPSEPEQYF
TGTGCCAGCAGCGACCCCAGCGAGCCCGAGCAGTACTTC
>TRBJ1-5|TRBD1|TRBV6-5|-
CASSPGQGGNQPQHF
TGTGCCAGTTCGCCGGGACAGGGAGGCAATCAGCCCCAGCATTTT
>TRBJ2-7|-|TRBV4-3|-
CASSQEAGFSYEQYF
TGCGCCAGCAGCCAAGAAGCAGGATTCTCCTACGAGCAGTACTTC
>TRBJ1-2|-|TRBV9|-
CASSVVLQGVDGYTF
TGTGCCAGCAGCGTCGTCTTACAGGGAGTAGATGGCTACACCTTC
>TRBJ2-1|TRBD2|TRBV6-6|-
CATRNQGLAGEEQFF
TGTGCCACCAGAAACCAGGGACTAGCGGGAGAGGAGCAGTTCTTC
>TRBJ2-1|TRBD1|TRBV7-3|-
CASSFDRGGRQFF
TGTGCCAGCAGCTTTGACAGGGGTGGTCGGCAGTTCTTC
>TRBJ1-2|TRBD1|TRBV4-3|-
CASSQVVQGARYGYTF
TGCGCCAGCAGCCAAGTCGTTCAGGGGGCCCGGTATGGCTACACCTTC
>TRBJ2-7|-|TRBV6-5|medium-sized
CASSYGDTTYEQYF
TGTGCCAGCAGTTACGGGGACACAACTTACGAGCAGTACTTC
>TRBJ1-2|-|TRBV15|-
CATSRDLQAGYHYGYTF
TGTGCCACCAGCAGAGATCTACAAGCAGGATACCACTATGGCTACACCTTC
>TRBJ2-4|TRBD2|TRBV28|-
CASSSYSGGGKDIQYF
TGTGCCAGCAGTTCATATAGCGGGGGTGGTAAGGACATTCAGTACTTC
>TRBJ1-2|-|TRBV25-1|-
CASSEIRGDGYGYTF
TGTGCCAGCAGTGAAATCAGGGGAGATGGCTATGGCTACACCTTC
>TRBJ1-2|-|TRBV29-1|many
CSVLAPGYTF
TGCAGCGTCCTGGCCCCCGGCTACACCTTC
>TRBJ1-1|-|TRBV19|-
CASIHTGLNTEAFF
TGTGCCAGTATCCATACGGGGTTAAACACTGAAGCTTTCTTT
>TRBJ1-2|-|TRBV24-1|-
CATSDGNRASNSGYTF
TGTGCCACCAGTGATGGGAACAGGGCCTCGAACTCTGGCTACACCTTC
>TRBJ2-7|TRBD2|TRBV5-4|-
CASSPRALAGITYEQYF
TGTGCCAGCAGCCCCCGGGCACTAGCGGGAATTACTTACGAGCAGTACTTC
>TRBJ2-7|TRBD1|TRBV28|-
CASSPYSGTGNEQYF
TGTGCCAGCAGCCCGTATTCGGGGACAGGCAACGAGCAGTACTTC
>TRBJ2-7|TRBD1|TRBV4-1|-
CASSQDSRAGGNHEQYF
TGCGCCAGCAGCCAAGATAGTCGGGCAGGGGGCAATCACGAGCAGTACTTC
>TRBJ1-4|-|TRBV19|-
CASMIGGQTNEKLFF
TGTGCCAGTATGATAGGTGGACAGACTAATGAAAAACTGTTTTTT
>TRBJ2-5|TRBD2|TRBV5-1|-
CASSITSGSGQETQYF
TGCGCCAGCAGCATCACTAGCGGGAGTGGGCAAGAGACCCAGTACTTC
>TRBJ2-2|-|TRBV7-3|few
CASRLADTGELFF
TGTGCCAGCCGGCTAGCCGACACCGGGGAGCTGTTTTTT
>TRBJ1-2|TRBD1|TRBV29-1|-
CSGGTGPDGYTF
TGCAGCGGGGGGACAGGGCCAGATGGCTACACCTTC